This TCR beta chain was obtained from a study of pediatric ulcerative colitis. Each sample received Survey-level depth of up to 500,000 reads. The table came from immunoSEQ multiplex PCR; TCRdb's copy has only in-frame clones and leaves some out. The data contain about 9,500 clones, 80% to 90% of them singletons. This clone was seen only a few times. Antigen specificity is unknown. This CDR3 is built from 14 residues. Germline V lookup: CDR1 MNHEY, CDR2 SMNVEV (reference sequence). V was trimmed by 4 bases and J by 2 bases, leaving 9 bases between them. Points from the study as a whole: Compared with controls, ulcerative colitis showed greater blood-rectum clone sharing. Rectal repertoires separated controls, mild-moderate and acute severe colitis.

This receptor was obtained from a girl between 10 and 17 years old with moderate ulcerative colitis. The chain combines TRBV27 with TRBJ1-5; unclear D gene. Sequencing was done on a sample of blood. The CDR3 nucleotides are TGTGCCAGCAGTTCTGGGATCGGCAATCAGCCCCAGCATTTT. It is translated as CASSSGIGNQPQHF.